The clone carrying this T cell receptor (beta chain) has a handful of counts. What it binds is unknown. The entry originates in a study of cytomegalovirus exposure and HLA in healthy donors. General study points: The authors later linked a missense DCLRE1C variant to TCR beta V- and J-gene trimming.

PCR involved 60 Vbeta and 13 Jbeta primers. The assay was immunoSEQ multiplex PCR, and TCRdb's table has in-frame clones only and misses some. Among 150,000 to 200,000 clones listed, 75% to 85% were seen once. Trimming left V 3 bases short and J 4 bases short, with 12 bases between. In germline, CDR1 is MNHEY, CDR2 SVGAGI. This CDR3 is 14 amino acids long. The source is a boy between 10 and 17 years old in good health and CMV-seronegative. Sequencing was carried out using PBMCs. This chain links TRBV6-5 with TRBJ1-1; D is unresolved. The CDR3 sequence is CASSYVGLSTEAFF. In DNA form, the CDR3 reads TGTGCCAGCAGTTATGTGGGCCTGAGCACTGAAGCTTTCTTT.